This T cell receptor (beta chain) was identified during a study of regulatory T cells in long-lasting Graves disease. To make TCR beta libraries, researchers used iRepertoire HTBI primers and Arm-PCR of CDR3 regions. TCRdb called the multiplex PCR reads again in MiXCR, with one record for every CDR3 protein. This table holds about 440,000 distinct CDR3 sequences, 16% found once. At least ten counts were recorded for this clonotype. The time point is: newly diagnosed GD, antithyroid drugs for less than 3 months. RNA extracted from PBMCs served as the sequencing template. The data were also submitted as part of a second study, on T cells in Graves' hyperthyroidism and ophthalmopathy.

Sequenced here: peripheral blood mononuclear cells (PBMCs), sampled at new diagnosis, from a patient treated with antithyroid drugs. The clonotype was recovered from a woman aged 18 to 35 with Graves disease.

CDR3 protein: CASSLNVSPDTQYF. CDR3 DNA: TGTGCCAGCAGCCTAAACGTCTCACCAGATACGCAGTATTTT. The chain recombines TRBV7-3 with TRBJ2-3, with D unresolved. CDR3 length: 14 amino acids. The V end was cut by 5 bases, the J end by 4 bases, with 13 bases between. Germline V lookup: CDR1 SGHTA, CDR2 FQGTGA.